One T cell receptor (beta chain) is described in this entry. The target antigen is unknown. Separation from the roughly 600-subject first cohort characterized the roughly 120-subject validation cohort, to which the donors belonged. The data stem from a study of cytomegalovirus exposure and HLA in healthy donors. Points from the study as a whole: In the 130 or so validation repertoires, a later analysis found that first-cohort TCR clusters tended to co-occur. Across donors, most TCRs were seen rarely, yet some public ones were widespread.

Germline V lookup: CDR1 LGHNA, CDR2 YSLEER. V shed 4 bases, J shed 6 bases, and the junction held 4 bases outside the gene matches. The length of the CDR3 is 14 residues. Sequenced by immunoSEQ multiplex PCR; TCRdb stores in-frame clones only, minus some. Here the sample spans under 200,000 clones, approximately 96% being singletons. This sequence originates from a woman between 18 and 29 years old in good health and CMV-seronegative. The sample comprised PBMCs. This chain uses TRBV4-3 with TRBJ1-1, with 11 bases aligning to TRBD1. CDR3 in amino acids: CASSRGTGGSEAFF. As DNA, the CDR3 is TGCGCCAGCAGCCGGGGGACAGGGGGGTCTGAAGCTTTCTTT.